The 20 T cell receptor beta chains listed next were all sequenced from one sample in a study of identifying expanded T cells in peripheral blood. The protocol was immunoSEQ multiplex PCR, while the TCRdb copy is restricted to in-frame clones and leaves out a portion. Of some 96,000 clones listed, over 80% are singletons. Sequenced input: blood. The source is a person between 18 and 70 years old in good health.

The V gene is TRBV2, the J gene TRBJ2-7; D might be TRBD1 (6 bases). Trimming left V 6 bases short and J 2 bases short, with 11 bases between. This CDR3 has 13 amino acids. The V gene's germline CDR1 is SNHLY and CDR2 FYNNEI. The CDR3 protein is CASRGTSTYEQYF. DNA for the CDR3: TGTGCCAGCAGGGGGACATCCACCTACGAGCAGTACTTC.

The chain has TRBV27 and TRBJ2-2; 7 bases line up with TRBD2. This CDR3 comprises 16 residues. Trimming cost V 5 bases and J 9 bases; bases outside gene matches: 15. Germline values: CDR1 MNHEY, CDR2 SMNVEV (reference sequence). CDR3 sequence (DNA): TGTGCCAGCAGTCCGACCCCTAGCGGAAGGGCTCGGGAGCTGTTTTTT. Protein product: CASSPTPSGRARELFF.

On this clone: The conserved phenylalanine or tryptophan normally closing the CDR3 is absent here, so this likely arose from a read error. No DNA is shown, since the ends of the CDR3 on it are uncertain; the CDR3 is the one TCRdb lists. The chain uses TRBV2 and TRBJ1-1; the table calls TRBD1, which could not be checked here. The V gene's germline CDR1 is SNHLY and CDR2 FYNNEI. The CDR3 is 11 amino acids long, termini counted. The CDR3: CASSRQGPVST.

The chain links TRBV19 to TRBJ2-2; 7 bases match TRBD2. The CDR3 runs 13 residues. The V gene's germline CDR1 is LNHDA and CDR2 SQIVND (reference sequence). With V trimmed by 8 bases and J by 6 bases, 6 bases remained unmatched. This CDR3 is CASGWREPGELFF. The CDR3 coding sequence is TGTGCCAGTGGCTGGCGGGAGCCCGGGGAGCTGTTTTTT.

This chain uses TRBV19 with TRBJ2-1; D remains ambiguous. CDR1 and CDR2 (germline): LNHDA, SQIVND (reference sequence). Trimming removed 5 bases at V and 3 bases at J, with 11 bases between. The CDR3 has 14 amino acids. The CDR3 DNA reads TGTGCCAGTAGTCGCTCTGTTGGCTACAATGAGCAGTTCTTC. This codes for CASSRSVGYNEQFF.

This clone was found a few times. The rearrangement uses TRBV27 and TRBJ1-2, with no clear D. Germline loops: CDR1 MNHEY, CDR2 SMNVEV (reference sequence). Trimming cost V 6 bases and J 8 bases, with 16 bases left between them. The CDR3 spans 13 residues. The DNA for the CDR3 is TGTGCCAGCAGCCCCTTCGCCAGCGGCGGCTACACCTTC. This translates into CASSPFASGGYTF.

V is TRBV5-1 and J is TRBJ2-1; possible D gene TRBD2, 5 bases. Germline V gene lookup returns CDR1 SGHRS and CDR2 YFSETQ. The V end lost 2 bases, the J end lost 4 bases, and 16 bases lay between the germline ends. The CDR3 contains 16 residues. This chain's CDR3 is CASSFHSQRKYNEQFF. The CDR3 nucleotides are TGCGCCAGCAGCTTCCACAGCCAGCGGAAATACAATGAGCAGTTCTTC.

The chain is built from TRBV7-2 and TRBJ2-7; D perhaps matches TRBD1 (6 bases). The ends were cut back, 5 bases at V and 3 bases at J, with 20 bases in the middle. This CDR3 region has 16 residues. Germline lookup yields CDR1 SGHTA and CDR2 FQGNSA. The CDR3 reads CASSPTPDRSHYEQYF. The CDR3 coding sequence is TGTGCCAGCAGCCCCACCCCGGACAGATCCCACTACGAGCAGTACTTC. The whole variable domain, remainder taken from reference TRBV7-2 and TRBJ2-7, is GAGVSQSPSNKVTEKGKDVELRCDPISGHTALYWYRQSLGQGLEFLIYFQGNSAPDKSGLPSDRFSAERTGGSVSTLTIQRTQQEDSAVYLCASSPTPDRSHYEQYFGPGTRLTVT.

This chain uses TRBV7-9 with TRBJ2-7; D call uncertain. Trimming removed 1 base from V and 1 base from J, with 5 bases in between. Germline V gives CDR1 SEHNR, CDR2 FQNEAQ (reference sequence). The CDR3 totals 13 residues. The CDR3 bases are TGTGCCAGCAGCTTAGGGGATTCCTACGAGCAGTACTTC. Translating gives CASSLGDSYEQYF.

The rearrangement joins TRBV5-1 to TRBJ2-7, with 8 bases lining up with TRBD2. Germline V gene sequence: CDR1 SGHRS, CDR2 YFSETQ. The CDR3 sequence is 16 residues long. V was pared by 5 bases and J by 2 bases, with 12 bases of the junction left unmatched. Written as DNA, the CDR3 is TGCGCCAGCAGTGTTGCGGGGGGTGGCTTAACCTACGAGCAGTACTTC. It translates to CASSVAGGGLTYEQYF.

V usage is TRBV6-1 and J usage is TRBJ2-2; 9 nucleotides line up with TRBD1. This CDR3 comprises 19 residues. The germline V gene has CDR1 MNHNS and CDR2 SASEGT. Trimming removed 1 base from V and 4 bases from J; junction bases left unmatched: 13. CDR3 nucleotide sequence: TGTGCCAGCAGTGAAGGTTACCCCGGGGGACAGGGTCCCACCGGGGAGCTGTTTTTT. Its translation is CASSEGYPGGQGPTGELFF.

For the CDR3, the DNA is TGTGCCAGCAGTCCTACCCTGGGCCTGGGTGGCAATCAGCCCCAGCATTTT. Its protein product is CASSPTLGLGGNQPQHF. This chain links TRBV27 with TRBJ1-5, with D unresolved. Germline assignment: CDR1 MNHEY and CDR2 SMNVEV (reference sequence). The V end lost 5 bases, the J end lost 2 bases, and 19 bases lay between the germline ends. CDR3 size: 17 residues.

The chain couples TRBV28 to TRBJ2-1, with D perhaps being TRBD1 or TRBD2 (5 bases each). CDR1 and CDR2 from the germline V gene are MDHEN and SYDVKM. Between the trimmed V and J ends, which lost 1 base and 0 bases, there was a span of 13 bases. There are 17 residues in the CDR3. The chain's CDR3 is CASSLSPGSGSYNEQFF. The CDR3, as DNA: TGTGCCAGCAGTTTATCGCCAGGGAGCGGCTCCTACAATGAGCAGTTCTTC.

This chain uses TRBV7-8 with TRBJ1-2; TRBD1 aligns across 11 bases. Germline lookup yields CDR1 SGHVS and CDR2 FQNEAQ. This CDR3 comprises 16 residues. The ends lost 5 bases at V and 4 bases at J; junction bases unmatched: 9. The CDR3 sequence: CASSPRTGGRIYGYTF. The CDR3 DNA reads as TGTGCCAGCAGCCCTCGGACAGGGGGCAGGATCTATGGCTACACCTTC.

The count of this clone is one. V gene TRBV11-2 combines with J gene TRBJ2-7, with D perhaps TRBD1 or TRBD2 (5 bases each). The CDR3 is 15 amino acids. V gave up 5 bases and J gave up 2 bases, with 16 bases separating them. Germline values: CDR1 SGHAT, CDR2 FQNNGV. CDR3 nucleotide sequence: TGTGCCAGCAGCCCCAGGGCTGGGGGACCCTACGAGCAGTACTTC. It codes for CASSPRAGGPYEQYF. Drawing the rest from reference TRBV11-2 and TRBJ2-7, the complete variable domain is EAGVAQSPRYKIIEKRQSVAFWCNPISGHATLYWYQQILGQGPKLLIQFQNNGVVDDSQLPKDRFSAERLKGVDSTLKIQPAKLEDSAVYLCASSPRAGGPYEQYFGPGTRLTVT.

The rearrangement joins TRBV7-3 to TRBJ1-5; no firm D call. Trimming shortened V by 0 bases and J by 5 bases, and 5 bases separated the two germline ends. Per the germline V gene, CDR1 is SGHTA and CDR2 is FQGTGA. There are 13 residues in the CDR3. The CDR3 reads CASSLTLDQPQHF. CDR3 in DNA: TGTGCCAGCAGCTTAACGTTGGATCAGCCCCAGCATTTT. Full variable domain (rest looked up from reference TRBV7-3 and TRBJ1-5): GAGVSQTPSNKVTEKGKYVELRCDPISGHTALYWYRQSLGQGPEFLIYFQGTGAADDSGLPNDRFFAVRPEGSVSTLKIQRTERGDSAVYLCASSLTLDQPQHFGDGTRLSIL.

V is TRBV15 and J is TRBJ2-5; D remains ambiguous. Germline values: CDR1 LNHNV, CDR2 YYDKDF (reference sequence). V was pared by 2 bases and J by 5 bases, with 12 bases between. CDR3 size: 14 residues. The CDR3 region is CATSRFLGYETQYF. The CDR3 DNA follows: TGTGCCACCAGCAGATTTTTGGGGTACGAGACCCAGTACTTC. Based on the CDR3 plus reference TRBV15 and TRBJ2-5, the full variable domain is DAMVIQNPRYQVTQFGKPVTLSCSQTLNHNVMYWYQQKSSQAPKLLFHYYDKDFNNEADTPDNFQSRRPNTSFCFLDIRSPGLGDTAMYLCATSRFLGYETQYFGPGTRLLVL.

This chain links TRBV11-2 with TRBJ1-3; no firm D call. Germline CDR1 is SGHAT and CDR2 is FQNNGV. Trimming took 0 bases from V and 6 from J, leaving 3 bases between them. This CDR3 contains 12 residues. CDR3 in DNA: TGTGCCAGCAGCTTAGATGTAAACACCATATATTTT. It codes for CASSLDVNTIYF.

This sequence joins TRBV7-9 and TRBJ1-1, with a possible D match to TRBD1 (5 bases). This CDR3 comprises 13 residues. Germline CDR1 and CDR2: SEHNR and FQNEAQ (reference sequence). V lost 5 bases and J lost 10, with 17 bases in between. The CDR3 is CASSARDGGGAFF. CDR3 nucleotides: TGTGCCAGCAGCGCGAGGGACGGGGGAGGAGCTTTCTTT.

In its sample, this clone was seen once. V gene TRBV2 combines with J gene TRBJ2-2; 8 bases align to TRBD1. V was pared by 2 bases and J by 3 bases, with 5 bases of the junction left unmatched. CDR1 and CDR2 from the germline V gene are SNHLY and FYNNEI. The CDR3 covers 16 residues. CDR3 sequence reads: CASSEQGAGDTGELFF. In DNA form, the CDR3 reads TGTGCCAGCAGTGAACAGGGGGCAGGGGACACCGGGGAGCTGTTTTTT.